This T cell receptor (beta chain) stems from a study of T-cell reconstitution after alpha-beta-depleted transplantation in children. A note on this clonotype: What it recognizes is unknown.

A TCRbeta library incorporating unique molecular identifiers was prepared. One entry per CDR3 protein results from TCRdb running MiXCR on the PCR reads. Among about 980,000 distinct CDR3 sequences listed, about 30% were seen once. The V gene end was trimmed by 4 bases and the J gene end by 4 bases; junction bases not matched to a gene: 6. The CDR3 runs 15 residues. Germline V gene data show CDR1 as MNHEY and CDR2 as SMNVEV (reference sequence). Whole-study results and caveats: Day-60 TCRbeta diversity that was high in some patients was derived from surviving recipient T cells and thymic progenitors. Reported findings indicate that, about two months after transplant, alpha-beta T cells came from several hundred expanded clones, which were derived from non-depleted graft cells.

Here the sequenced sample was PBMCs, mostly from graft donor cells, taken 360 days after TCRalphabeta/CD19-depleted stem cell transplant. This receptor was identified in a boy under two years old who had a stem cell transplant for SCID, so the T cells may come from the graft donor. This chain connects TRBV27 to TRBJ1-5; TRBD1 matches at 8 bases. The CDR3 sequence is CASSWTGLRNQPQHF. CDR3 bases: TGTGCCAGCAGTTGGACAGGGCTTAGGAATCAGCCCCAGCATTTT.